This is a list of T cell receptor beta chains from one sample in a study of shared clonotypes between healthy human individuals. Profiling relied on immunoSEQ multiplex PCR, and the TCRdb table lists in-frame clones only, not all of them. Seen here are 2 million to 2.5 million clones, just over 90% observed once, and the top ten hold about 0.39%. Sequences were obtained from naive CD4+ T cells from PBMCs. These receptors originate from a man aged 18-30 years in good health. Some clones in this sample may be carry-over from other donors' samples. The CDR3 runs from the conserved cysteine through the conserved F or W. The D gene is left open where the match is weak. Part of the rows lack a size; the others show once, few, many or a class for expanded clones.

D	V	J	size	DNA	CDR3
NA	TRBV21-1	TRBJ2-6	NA	TGTGCCAGCATCCCGGCAGGGGACTCTGGGGCCAACGTCCTGACTTTC	CASIPAGDSGANVLTF
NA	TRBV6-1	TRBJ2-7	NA	TGTGCCAGCAGTGAAAGCTTCCCGAGGGAGCAGTACTTC	CASSESFPREQYF
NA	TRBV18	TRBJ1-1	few	TGTGCCAGCTCACCTTCGGGACCCACAGACACTGAAGCTTTCTTT	CASSPSGPTDTEAFF
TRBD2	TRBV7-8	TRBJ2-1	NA	TGTGCCAGCAGAAAAGAGGGGACTAGCAATGAGCAGTTCTTC	CASRKEGTSNEQFF
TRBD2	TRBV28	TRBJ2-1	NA	TGTGCCAGCAGTGGAGCGGGGGCGAGCCGGAATGAGCAGTTCTTC	CASSGAGASRNEQFF
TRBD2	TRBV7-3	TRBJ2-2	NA	TGTGCCAGCAGCTACAAAGGACTAGCGGGAGGGAGCGGGGAGCTGTTTTTT	CASSYKGLAGGSGELFF
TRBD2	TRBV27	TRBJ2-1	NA	TGTGCCAGCAGTTTGGGGAGGGTCCCGGGGGGCAATGAGCAGTTCTTC	CASSLGRVPGGNEQFF
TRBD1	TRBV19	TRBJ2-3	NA	TGTGCCTCTAAGACGGGACAGGGTAGGACAGATACGCAGTATTTT	CASKTGQGRTDTQYF
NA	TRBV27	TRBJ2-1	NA	TGTGCCAGGGGGGTAGTAGGGGCGAGGGAGCAGTTCTTC	CARGVVGAREQFF
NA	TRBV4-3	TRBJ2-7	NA	TGCGCCAGCAGCCCAGGAGGGGGGCGGGGGTACTCCTACGAGCAGTACTTC	CASSPGGGRGYSYEQYF